One and the same sample provided the 5 T cell receptor beta chains below, sequenced in a study of control samples from healthy donors and cancer patients. Here immunoSEQ multiplex PCR was the method, and the copy in TCRdb shows in-frame clones only, minus some. The sample yields approximately 86,000 clones, more than 80% seen once. The sequenced sample consisted of blood. The receptor source for this set is a woman younger than 45 in good health.

The chain joins TRBV7-9 to TRBJ1-2; D uncertain. The CDR3 is made up of 17 amino acids. Germline V CDR1 and CDR2: SEHNR, FQNEAQ (reference sequence). Deletions cut 1 base from V and 0 bases from J, with 15 bases between. Here the CDR3 DNA reads TGTGCCAGCAGCTTAGTTGGAAGGGTGAGGGCTAACTATGGCTACACCTTC. Amino acids: CASSLVGRVRANYGYTF.

The chain joins TRBV4-1 to TRBJ1-5; D may be TRBD1 (6 bases). Germline V gives CDR1 MGHRA, CDR2 YSYEKL. The length of the CDR3 is 14 residues. Between the trimmed V and J ends, which lost 2 bases and 7 bases, there was a span of 12 bases. CDR3 sequence: CASSQRLGAQPQHF. For the CDR3, the DNA is TGCGCCAGCAGCCAAAGATTGGGGGCCCAGCCCCAGCATTTT.

Here the CDR3 reads CASSSPGQEYNEQFF. The CDR3 DNA reads as TGTGCCAGCAGCTCTCCGGGACAGGAGTACAATGAGCAGTTCTTC. This chain joins TRBV7-9 and TRBJ2-1; 8 bases map to TRBD1. The trim removed 4 bases at V and 4 bases at J, leaving 6 bases unmatched. This CDR3 is 15 amino acids long. Germline values: CDR1 SEHNR, CDR2 FQNEAQ (reference sequence).

This chain links TRBV7-6 with TRBJ1-5; 10 bases agree with TRBD1. Germline CDR1 and CDR2: SGHVS and FNYEAQ. The CDR3 length is 16 residues. J was trimmed by 5 bases and V by 2 bases; bases with no gene match: 6. CDR3 nucleotide sequence: TGTGCCAGCAGCTTAACTCCGGGACAGGGGTATCAGCCCCAGCATTTT. This encodes CASSLTPGQGYQPQHF.

The gene calls are TRBV29-1 and TRBJ2-5; 7 positions agree with TRBD1. Germline loops: CDR1 SQVTM, CDR2 ANQGSEA. This CDR3 comprises 12 residues. The trim removed 7 bases at V and 3 bases at J, leaving 5 bases unmatched. The CDR3 nucleotides read TGCAGCGCTCGGACAGGAGAAGAGACCCAGTACTTC. This gives the protein CSARTGEETQYF.